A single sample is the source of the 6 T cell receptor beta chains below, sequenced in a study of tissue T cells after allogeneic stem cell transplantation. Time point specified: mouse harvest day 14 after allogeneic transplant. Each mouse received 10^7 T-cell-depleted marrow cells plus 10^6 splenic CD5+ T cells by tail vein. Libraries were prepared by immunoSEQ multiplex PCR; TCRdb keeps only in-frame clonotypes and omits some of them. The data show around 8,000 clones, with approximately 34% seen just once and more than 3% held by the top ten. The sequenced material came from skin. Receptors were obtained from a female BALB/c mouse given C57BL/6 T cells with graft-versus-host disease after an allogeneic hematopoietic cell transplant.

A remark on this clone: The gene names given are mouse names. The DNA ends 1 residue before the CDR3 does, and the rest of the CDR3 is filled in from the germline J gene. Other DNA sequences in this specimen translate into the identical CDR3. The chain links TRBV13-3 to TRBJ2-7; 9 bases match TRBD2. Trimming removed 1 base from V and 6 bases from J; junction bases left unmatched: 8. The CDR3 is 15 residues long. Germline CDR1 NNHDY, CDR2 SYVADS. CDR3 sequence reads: CASSDRGWGGGEQYF. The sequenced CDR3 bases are TGTGCCAGCAGTGATAGGGGTTGGGGGGGCGGTGAACAGTAC.

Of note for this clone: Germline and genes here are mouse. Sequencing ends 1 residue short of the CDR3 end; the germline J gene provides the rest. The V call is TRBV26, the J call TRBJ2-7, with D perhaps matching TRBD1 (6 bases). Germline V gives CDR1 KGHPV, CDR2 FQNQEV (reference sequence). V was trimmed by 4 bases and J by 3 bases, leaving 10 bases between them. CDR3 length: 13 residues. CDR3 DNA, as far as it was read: TGTGCCAGCAGTCCGCCAGGGGTCTATGAACAGTAC. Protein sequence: CASSPPGVYEQY. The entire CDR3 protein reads CASSPPGVYEQYF.

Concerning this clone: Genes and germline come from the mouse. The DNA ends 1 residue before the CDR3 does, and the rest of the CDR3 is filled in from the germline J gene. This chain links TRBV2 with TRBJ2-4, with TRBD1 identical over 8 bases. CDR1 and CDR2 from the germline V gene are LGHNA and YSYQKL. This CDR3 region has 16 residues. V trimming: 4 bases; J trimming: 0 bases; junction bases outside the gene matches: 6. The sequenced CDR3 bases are TGTGCCAGCAGCCTCGGACAGGGACGGAGTCAAAACACCTTGTAC. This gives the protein CASSLGQGRSQNTLY. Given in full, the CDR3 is CASSLGQGRSQNTLYF.

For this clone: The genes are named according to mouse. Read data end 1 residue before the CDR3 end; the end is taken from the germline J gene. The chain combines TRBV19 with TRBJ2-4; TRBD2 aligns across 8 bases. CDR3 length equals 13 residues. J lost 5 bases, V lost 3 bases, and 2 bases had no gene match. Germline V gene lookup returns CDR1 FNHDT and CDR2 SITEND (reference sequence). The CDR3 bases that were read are TGTGCCAGCAGTAGGGGGGGGGCAAACACCTTGTAC. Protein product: CASSRGGANTLY. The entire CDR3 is CASSRGGANTLYF.

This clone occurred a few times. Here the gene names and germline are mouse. CDR3 DNA, as far as it was read: TGTGCCAGCAGGCCACAGGGGAACACCGGGCAGCTCTAC. Amino acids: CASRPQGNTGQLY. The full CDR3 sequence reads CASRPQGNTGQLYF. The chain employs TRBV26 and TRBJ2-2, with TRBD1 identical over 7 bases. The read finishes 1 residue shy of the CDR3 end, and the germline J gene is used to complete it. The germline gives CDR1 KGHPV, CDR2 FQNQEV (reference sequence). The V segment lost 6 bases and the J segment 2 bases; nucleotides outside the gene matches: 3. There are 14 residues in the CDR3. The full variable domain, in which reference TRBV26 and TRBJ2-2 provide the parts outside the CDR3, is NSKVIQTPRYLVKGQGQKAKMRCIPEKGHPVVFWYQQNKNNEFKFLINFQNQEVLQQIDMTEKRFSAECPSNSPCSLEIQSSEAGDSALYLCASRPQGNTGQLYFGEGSKLTVL.

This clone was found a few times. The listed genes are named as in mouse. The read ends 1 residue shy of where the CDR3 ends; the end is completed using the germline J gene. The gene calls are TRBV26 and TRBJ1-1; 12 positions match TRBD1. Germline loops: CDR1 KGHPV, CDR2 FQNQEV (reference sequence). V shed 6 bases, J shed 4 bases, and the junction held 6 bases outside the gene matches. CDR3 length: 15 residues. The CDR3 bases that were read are TGTGCCAGCAGGCCGGGACAGGGGGCAGGCACAGAAGTCTTC. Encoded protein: CASRPGQGAGTEVF. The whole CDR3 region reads CASRPGQGAGTEVFF.